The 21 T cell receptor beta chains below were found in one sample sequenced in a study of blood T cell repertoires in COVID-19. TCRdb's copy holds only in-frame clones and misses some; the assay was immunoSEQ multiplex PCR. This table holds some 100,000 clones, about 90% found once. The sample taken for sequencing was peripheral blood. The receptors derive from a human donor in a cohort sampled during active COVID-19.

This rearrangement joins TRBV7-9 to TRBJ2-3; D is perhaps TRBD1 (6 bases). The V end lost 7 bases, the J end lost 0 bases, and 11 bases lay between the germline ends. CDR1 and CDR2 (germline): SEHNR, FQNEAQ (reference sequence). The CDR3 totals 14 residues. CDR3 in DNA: TGTGCCAGCACCGAGACAGGAAGCACAGATACGCAGTATTTT. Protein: CASTETGSTDTQYF.

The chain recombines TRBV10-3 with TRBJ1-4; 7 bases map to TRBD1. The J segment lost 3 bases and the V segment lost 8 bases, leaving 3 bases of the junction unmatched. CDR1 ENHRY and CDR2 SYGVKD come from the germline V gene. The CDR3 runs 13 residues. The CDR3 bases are TGTGCCATCGGGACAGTATCTAATGAAAAACTGTTTTTT. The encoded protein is CAIGTVSNEKLFF.

The CDR3 region is CASSLAGQGSYEQYF. The CDR3 bases are TGTGCCAGCAGCTTAGCTGGACAGGGGTCCTACGAGCAGTACTTC. The gene calls are TRBV7-2 and TRBJ2-7; 9 bases fit TRBD1. The CDR3 length is 15 residues. V lost 0 bases to trimming and J lost 1 base; unmatched junction nucleotides: 1. Germline-derived CDR1 and CDR2 are SGHTA and FQGNSA.

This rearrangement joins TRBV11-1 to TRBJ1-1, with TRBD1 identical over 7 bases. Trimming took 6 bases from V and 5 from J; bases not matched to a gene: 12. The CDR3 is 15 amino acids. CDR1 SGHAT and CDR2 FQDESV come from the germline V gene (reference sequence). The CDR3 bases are TGTGCCAGCAGGACGACCTACAGGGGTCGAACTGAAGCTTTCTTT. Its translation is CASRTTYRGRTEAFF. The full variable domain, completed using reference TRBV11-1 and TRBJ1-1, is EAEVAQSPRYKITEKSQAVAFWCDPISGHATLYWYRQILGQGPELLVQFQDESVVDDSQLPKDRFSAERLKGVDSTLKIQPAELGDSAMYLCASRTTYRGRTEAFFGQGTRLTVV.

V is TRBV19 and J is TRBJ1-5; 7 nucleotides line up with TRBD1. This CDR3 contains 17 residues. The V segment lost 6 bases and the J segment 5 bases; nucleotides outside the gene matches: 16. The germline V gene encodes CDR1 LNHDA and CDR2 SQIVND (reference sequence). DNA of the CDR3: TGTGCCAGTAGACCCCCCGGACAGGTTCGATTCGATCAGCCCCAGCATTTT. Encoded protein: CASRPPGQVRFDQPQHF. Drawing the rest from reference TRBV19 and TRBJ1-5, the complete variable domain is DGGITQSPKYLFRKEGQNVTLSCEQNLNHDAMYWYRQDPGQGLRLIYYSQIVNDFQKGDIAEGYSVSREKKESFPLTVTSAQKNPTAFYLCASRPPGQVRFDQPQHFGDGTRLSIL.

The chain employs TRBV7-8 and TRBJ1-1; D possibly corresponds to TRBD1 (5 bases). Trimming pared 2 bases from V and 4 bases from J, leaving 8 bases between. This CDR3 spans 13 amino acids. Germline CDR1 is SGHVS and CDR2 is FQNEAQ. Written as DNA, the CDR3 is TGTGCCAGCAGCTTACAGGGTGCCACTGAAGCTTTCTTT. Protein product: CASSLQGATEAFF.

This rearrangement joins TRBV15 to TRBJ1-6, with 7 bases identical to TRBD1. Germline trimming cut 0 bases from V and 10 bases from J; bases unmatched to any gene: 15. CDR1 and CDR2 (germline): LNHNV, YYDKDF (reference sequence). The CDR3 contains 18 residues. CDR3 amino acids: CATSREYLGDRAASPLHF. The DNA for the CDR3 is TGTGCCACCAGCAGAGAATATCTGGGAGACAGGGCCGCCTCACCCCTCCACTTT. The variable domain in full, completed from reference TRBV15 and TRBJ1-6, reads DAMVIQNPRYQVTQFGKPVTLSCSQTLNHNVMYWYQQKSSQAPKLLFHYYDKDFNNEADTPDNFQSRRPNTSFCFLDIRSPGLGDTAMYLCATSREYLGDRAASPLHFGNGTRLTVT.

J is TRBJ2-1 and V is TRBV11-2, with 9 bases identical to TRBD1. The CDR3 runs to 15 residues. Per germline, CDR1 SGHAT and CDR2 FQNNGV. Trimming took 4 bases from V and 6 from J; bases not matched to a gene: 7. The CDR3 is CASSYNRGLFNEQFF. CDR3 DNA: TGTGCCAGCAGCTACAACAGGGGGCTGTTCAATGAGCAGTTCTTC.

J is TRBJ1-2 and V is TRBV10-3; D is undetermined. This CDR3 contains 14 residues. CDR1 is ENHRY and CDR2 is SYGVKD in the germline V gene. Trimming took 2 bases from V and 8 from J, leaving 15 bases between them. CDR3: CAISEQLGPGGYTF. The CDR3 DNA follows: TGTGCCATCAGTGAGCAACTGGGTCCGGGGGGCTACACCTTC.

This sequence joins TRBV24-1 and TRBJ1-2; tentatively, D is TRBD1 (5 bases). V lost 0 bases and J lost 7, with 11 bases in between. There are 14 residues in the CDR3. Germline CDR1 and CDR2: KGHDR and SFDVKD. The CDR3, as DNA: TGTGCCACCAGTGATTTGGATCAGGGTGGTGGCTACACCTTC. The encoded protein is CATSDLDQGGGYTF.

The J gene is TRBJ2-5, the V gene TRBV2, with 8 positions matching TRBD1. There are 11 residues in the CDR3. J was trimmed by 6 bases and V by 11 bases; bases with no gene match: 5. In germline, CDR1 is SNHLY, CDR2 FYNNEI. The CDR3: CARTGLKTQYF. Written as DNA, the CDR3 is TGTGCCCGGACAGGGCTAAAGACCCAGTACTTC. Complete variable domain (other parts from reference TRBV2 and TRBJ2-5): EPEVTQTPSHQVTQMGQEVILRCVPISNHLYFYWYRQILGQKVEFLVSFYNNEISEKSEIFDDQFSVERPDGSNFTLKIRSTKLEDSAMYFCARTGLKTQYFGPGTRLLVL.

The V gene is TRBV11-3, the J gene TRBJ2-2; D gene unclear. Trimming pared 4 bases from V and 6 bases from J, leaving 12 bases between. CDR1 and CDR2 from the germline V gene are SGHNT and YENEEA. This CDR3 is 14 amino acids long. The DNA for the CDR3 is TGTGCCAGCAGCTGGTTGACGGGTCCCGGGGAGCTGTTTTTT. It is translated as CASSWLTGPGELFF.

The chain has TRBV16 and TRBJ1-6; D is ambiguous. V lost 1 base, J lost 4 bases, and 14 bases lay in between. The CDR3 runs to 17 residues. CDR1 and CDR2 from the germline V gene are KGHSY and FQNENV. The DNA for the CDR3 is TGTGCCAGCAGCCAATACCCCAACAGAAGATATAATTCACCCCTCCACTTT. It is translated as CASSQYPNRRYNSPLHF.

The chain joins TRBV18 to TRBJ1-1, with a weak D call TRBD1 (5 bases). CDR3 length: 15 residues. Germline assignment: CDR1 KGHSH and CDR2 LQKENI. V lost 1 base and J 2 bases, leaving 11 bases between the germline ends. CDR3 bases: TGTGCCAGCTCACCACTCAGGGCAGAAAACACTGAAGCTTTCTTT. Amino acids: CASSPLRAENTEAFF.

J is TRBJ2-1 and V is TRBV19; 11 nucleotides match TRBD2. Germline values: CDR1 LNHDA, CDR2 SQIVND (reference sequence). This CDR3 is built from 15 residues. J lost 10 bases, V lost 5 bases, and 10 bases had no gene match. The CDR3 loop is CASSPFLAGGQEQFF. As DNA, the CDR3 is TGTGCCAGTAGTCCCTTCCTAGCGGGAGGTCAGGAGCAGTTCTTC.

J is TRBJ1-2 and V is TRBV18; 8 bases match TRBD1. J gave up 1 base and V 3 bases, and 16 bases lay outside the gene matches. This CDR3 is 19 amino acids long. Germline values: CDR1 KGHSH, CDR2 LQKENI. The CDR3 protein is CASSPLAPGGTGGNYGYTF. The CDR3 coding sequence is TGTGCCAGCTCACCCCTAGCCCCCGGGGGAACAGGGGGTAACTATGGCTACACCTTC.

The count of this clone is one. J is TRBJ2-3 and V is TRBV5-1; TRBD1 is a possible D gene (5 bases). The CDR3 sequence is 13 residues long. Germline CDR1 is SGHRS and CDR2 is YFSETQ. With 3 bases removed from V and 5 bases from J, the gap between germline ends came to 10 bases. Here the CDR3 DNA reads TGCGCCAGCAGCTCTGAAAGGGGAGATACGCAGTATTTT. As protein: CASSSERGDTQYF.

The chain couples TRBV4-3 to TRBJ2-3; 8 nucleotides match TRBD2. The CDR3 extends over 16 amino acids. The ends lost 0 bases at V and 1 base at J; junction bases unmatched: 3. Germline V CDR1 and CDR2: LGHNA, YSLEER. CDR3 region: CASSQEAAGGTDTQYF. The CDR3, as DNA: TGCGCCAGCAGCCAAGAAGCAGCGGGAGGCACAGATACGCAGTATTTT.

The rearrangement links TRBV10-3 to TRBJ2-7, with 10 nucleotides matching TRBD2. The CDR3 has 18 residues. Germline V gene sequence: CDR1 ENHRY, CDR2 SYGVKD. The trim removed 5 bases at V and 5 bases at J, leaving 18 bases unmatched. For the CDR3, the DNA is TGTGCCATCAGTCCGACAGGCAGAAGCGGGGGGGCCTTTGACGAGCAGTACTTC. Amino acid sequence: CAISPTGRSGGAFDEQYF.

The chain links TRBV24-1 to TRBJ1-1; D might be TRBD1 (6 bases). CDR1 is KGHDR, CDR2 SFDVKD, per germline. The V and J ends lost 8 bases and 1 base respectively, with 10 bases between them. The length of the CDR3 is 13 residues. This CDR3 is CATTDRRNTEAFF. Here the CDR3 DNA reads TGTGCCACCACAGACAGGAGGAACACTGAAGCTTTCTTT.

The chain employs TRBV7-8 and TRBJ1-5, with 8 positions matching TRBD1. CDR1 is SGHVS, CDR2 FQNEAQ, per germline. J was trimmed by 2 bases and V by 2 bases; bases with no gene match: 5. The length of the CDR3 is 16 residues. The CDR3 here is CASSLTGGSGNQPQHF. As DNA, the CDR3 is TGTGCCAGCAGCTTAACAGGGGGTTCAGGCAATCAGCCCCAGCATTTT.